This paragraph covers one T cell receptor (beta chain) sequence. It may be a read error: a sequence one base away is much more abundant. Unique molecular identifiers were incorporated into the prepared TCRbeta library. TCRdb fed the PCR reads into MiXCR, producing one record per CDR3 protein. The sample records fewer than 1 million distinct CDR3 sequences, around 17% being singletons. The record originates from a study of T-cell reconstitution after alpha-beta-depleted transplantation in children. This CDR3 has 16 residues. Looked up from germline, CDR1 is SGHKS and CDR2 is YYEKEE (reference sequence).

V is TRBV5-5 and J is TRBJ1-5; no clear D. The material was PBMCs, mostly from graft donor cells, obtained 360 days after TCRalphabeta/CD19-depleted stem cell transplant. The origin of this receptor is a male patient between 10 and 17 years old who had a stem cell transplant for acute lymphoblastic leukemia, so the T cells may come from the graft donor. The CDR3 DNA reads TGTGCCAGCAGCTTATACTCACGCACGGGCAATCTGCCCCAGCATTTT. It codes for CASSLYSRTGNLPQHF.